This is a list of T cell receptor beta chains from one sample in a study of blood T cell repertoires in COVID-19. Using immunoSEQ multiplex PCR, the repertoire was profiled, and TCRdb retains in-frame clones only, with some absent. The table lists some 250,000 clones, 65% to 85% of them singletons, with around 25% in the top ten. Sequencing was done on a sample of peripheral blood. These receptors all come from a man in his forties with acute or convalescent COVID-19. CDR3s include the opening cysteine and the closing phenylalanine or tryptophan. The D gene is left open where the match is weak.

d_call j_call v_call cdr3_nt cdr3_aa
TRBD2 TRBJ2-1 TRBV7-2 TGTGCCAGCAGCTTAGCAGGGACTAGCGGGACTGAGCAGTTCTTC CASSLAGTSGTEQFF
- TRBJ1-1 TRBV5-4 TGTGCCAGCAGCTTGGATGTAGACTTCCAGGGCACTGAAGCTTTCTTT CASSLDVDFQGTEAFF
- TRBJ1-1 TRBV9 TGTGCCAGCAGCGCCGGTCCGAATCTGAACACTGAAGCTTTCTTT CASSAGPNLNTEAFF
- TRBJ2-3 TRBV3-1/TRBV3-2 TGTGCCAGCAGCCAAGGACGGGTGACAGATACGCAGTATTTT CASSQGRVTDTQYF
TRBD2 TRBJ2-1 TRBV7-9 TGTGCCAGCAGCCCCAGAGGACGGGAGGCCAACAATGAGCAGTTCTTC CASSPRGREANNEQFF
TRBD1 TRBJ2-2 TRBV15 TGTGCCACCAGCCAGGACAGGGTGGACACCGGGGAGCTGTTTTTT CATSQDRVDTGELFF
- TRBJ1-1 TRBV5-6 TGTGCCAGTAGAAGCGGCCCGAACACTGAAGCTTTCTTT CASRSGPNTEAFF
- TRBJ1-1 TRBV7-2 TGTGCCAGCAGCTCCGCAGGTTCGAACACTGAAGCTTTCTTT CASSSAGSNTEAFF
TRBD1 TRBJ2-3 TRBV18 TGTGCCAGCTCGAGGGACTCTTCCGGGACAGGGGGCCCCAGGGATACGCAGTATTTT CASSRDSSGTGGPRDTQYF
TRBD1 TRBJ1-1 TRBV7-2 TGTGCCAGCAGCTTACAGGGGGCGAGTGAAGCTTTCTTT CASSLQGASEAFF
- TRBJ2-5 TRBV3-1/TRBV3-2 TGTGCCAGCAGCCAAGGATTCGGGGGAGTCGAGACCCAGTACTTC CASSQGFGGVETQYF
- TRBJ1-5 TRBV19 TGTGCCAGTAGTCCCAGGACGGAGGATAGCAATCAGCCCCAGCATTTT CASSPRTEDSNQPQHF
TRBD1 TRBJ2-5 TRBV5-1 TGCGCCAGCAGCTCGGGACAGACCTCAGCTCCCCAGTACTTC CASSSGQTSAPQYF
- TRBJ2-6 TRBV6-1 TGTGCCAGCAGTGAGAGGTCGAGCACTGGGGCCAACGTCCTGACTTTC CASSERSSTGANVLTF
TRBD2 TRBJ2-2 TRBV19 TGTGCCAGTAGTACCCCGGGAGGAACCGGGGAGCTGTTTTTT CASSTPGGTGELFF
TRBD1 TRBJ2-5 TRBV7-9 TGTGCCAGCAGCCAGACAGGGGGAATGGAAGAGACCCAGTACTTC CASSQTGGMEETQYF